The 20 T cell receptor beta chains listed next were all sequenced from one sample in a study of blood T cell repertoires in COVID-19. Clones were read by immunoSEQ multiplex PCR, and TCRdb kept only the in-frame ones, dropping some. The repertoire includes under 200,000 clones, less than 85% of them detected once, and approximately 3% sits in the top ten. Sequencing was performed on peripheral blood. The receptors originated from a woman of 80 years or more with acute or convalescent COVID-19.

This chain joins TRBV3-1 (or the pseudogene TRBV3-2) and TRBJ2-3; D gene ambiguous. CDR1 and CDR2 (germline): LGHDT, YNNKEL (reference sequence). V lost 3 bases and J lost 11, with 9 bases in between. The CDR3 contains 11 residues. The CDR3, as DNA: TGTGCCAGCAGCCACGGATCTAGGCAGTATTTT. Amino acid sequence: CASSHGSRQYF.

The gene calls are TRBV5-4 and TRBJ2-3, with 8 bases fitting TRBD2. The CDR3 runs to 15 residues. From germline, CDR1 is SGHNT and CDR2 YYREEE (reference sequence). Germline trimming cut 4 bases from V and 3 bases from J; bases unmatched to any gene: 7. The CDR3 sequence is CASSPSGSLTDTQYF. CDR3 DNA sequence: TGTGCCAGCAGCCCAAGCGGGAGTCTGACAGATACGCAGTATTTT.

This sequence joins TRBV7-8 and TRBJ1-1; no clear D. Germline-derived CDR1 and CDR2 are SGHVS and FQNEAQ. This CDR3 region has 13 residues. V shed 2 bases and J shed 3 bases, with 7 bases lying between them. DNA for the CDR3: TGTGCCAGCAGCTTATCAGAAGACACTGAAGCTTTCTTT. Translating it yields CASSLSEDTEAFF.

This chain uses TRBV4-2 with TRBJ2-2, with D possibly matching TRBD2 (5 bases). The CDR3 has 15 amino acids. CDR1 and CDR2 (germline): LGHNA, YNFKEQ. V was clipped by 1 base and J by 3 bases, with 9 bases between them. DNA of the CDR3: TGTGCCAGCAGCCAAGGCGGGTTTTACACCGGGGAGCTGTTTTTT. Its translation is CASSQGGFYTGELFF.

The sample holds one count of this clone. This sequence joins TRBV24-1 and TRBJ2-5, with D uncertain. This CDR3 comprises 12 residues. Germline V CDR1 and CDR2: KGHDR, SFDVKD. With 2 bases removed from V and 4 bases from J, the gap between germline ends came to 4 bases. CDR3 loop: CATSDSRETQYF. CDR3 DNA: TGTGCCACCAGTGATTCTAGAGAGACCCAGTACTTC.

This clone was seen only once. The rearrangement joins TRBV27 to TRBJ2-1; the match to TRBD2 covers 10 bases. CDR1 MNHEY and CDR2 SMNVEV come from the germline V gene (reference sequence). The CDR3 is 15 residues long. The V segment lost 8 bases and the J segment 8 bases; nucleotides outside the gene matches: 12. The CDR3 nucleotides read TGTGCCAGCCAGGGTAGAGGACTAGCGGAGGATGAGCAGTTCTTC. Amino acid sequence: CASQGRGLAEDEQFF.

The chain is built from TRBV7-2 and TRBJ2-3; 8 positions agree with TRBD2. V was clipped by 1 base and J by 3 bases; unmatched bases: 6. CDR1 is SGHTA, CDR2 FQGNSA, per germline. This CDR3 comprises 16 residues. CDR3 nucleotides: TGTGCCAGCAGCTTAGAACCGGGAGGGAAAACAGATACGCAGTATTTT. As protein: CASSLEPGGKTDTQYF.

Turning to this clone: With a much larger clone just one base away, this may be a read error. The sample holds other DNA sequences that translate to the same CDR3. V gene TRBV18 combines with J gene TRBJ1-1; the D gene is possibly TRBD1 (5 bases). This CDR3 spans 13 amino acids. V was cut by 3 bases and J by 1 base, with 6 bases left in between. The germline gives CDR1 KGHSH, CDR2 LQKENI. CDR3 amino acids: CASSPGQNTEAFF. For the CDR3, the DNA is TGTGCCAGCTCACCGGGGCAGAACACTGAAGCTTTCTTT.

This clone was picked up a small number of times. The gene calls are TRBV5-1 and TRBJ1-1; D is ambiguous. The CDR3 consists of 14 residues. Germline V lookup: CDR1 SGHRS, CDR2 YFSETQ. Trimming left V 3 bases short and J 3 bases short, with 12 bases between. The CDR3 DNA sequence: TGCGCCAGCAGCTACGACGGAGGTGACACTGAAGCTTTCTTT. Translation: CASSYDGGDTEAFF.

The CDR3 sequence is CAISADIYRNSPLHF. CDR3 coding DNA: TGTGCCATCAGTGCCGACATATACAGGAATTCACCCCTCCACTTT. The chain carries TRBV10-3 and TRBJ1-6, with TRBD1 as a possible D gene (5 bases). Germline loops: CDR1 ENHRY, CDR2 SYGVKD. Trimming took 4 bases from V and 7 from J, leaving 14 bases between them. This CDR3 region has 15 residues.

This clone was seen a few times. The J gene is TRBJ2-3, the V gene TRBV18; 9 positions agree with TRBD2. V shed 3 bases and J 0 bases; nucleotides not matched to a gene: 7. The CDR3 is made up of 17 amino acids. The germline CDR1 and CDR2 sequences are KGHSH and LQKENI. CDR3 sequence: CASSPMTSGTSTDTQYF. Here the CDR3 DNA reads TGTGCCAGCTCACCGATGACTAGCGGTACTAGCACAGATACGCAGTATTTT.

This clone was seen a handful of times. The DNA of the CDR3 is TGTGCCAGCAGCCCTACTAGCGGGAGCACAGATACGCAGTATTTT. Protein product: CASSPTSGSTDTQYF. The J gene is TRBJ2-3, the V gene TRBV3-1 (or the pseudogene TRBV3-2), with TRBD2 matching 9 bases. The CDR3 is 15 residues long. Germline V gives CDR1 LGHDT, CDR2 YNNKEL (reference sequence). With 4 bases clipped from V and 0 bases from J, the junction kept 2 bases outside the gene matches.

Only a few counts were recorded for this clone. DNA for the CDR3: TGTGCCAGCAGCGACAGGGCGGGCAGCACTGAAGCTTTCTTT. Its protein product is CASSDRAGSTEAFF. The chain joins TRBV11-1 to TRBJ1-1, with 7 bases aligning to TRBD1. V trimming: 5 bases; J trimming: 4 bases; junction bases outside the gene matches: 7. This CDR3 has 14 residues. The V gene's germline CDR1 is SGHAT and CDR2 FQDESV (reference sequence).

This clone occurred a few times. This chain connects TRBV3-1 (or the pseudogene TRBV3-2) to TRBJ1-2, with 9 bases aligning to TRBD1. Germline-derived CDR1 and CDR2 are LGHDT and YNNKEL (reference sequence). The V gene end was trimmed by 4 bases and the J gene end by 5 bases; junction bases not matched to a gene: 5. The CDR3 has 14 amino acids. The CDR3 DNA is TGTGCCAGCAGCCGAGGGACAGGGCTGTATGGCTACACCTTC. Its protein is CASSRGTGLYGYTF.

The chain uses TRBV7-7 and TRBJ2-1; possibly TRBD2 for D (5 bases). CDR1 and CDR2 from the germline V gene are SSHAT and FNYEAQ (reference sequence). CDR3 length: 15 amino acids. Trimming left V 0 bases short and J 10 bases short, with 16 bases between. The CDR3: CASSLATGSLGEQFF. DNA of the CDR3: TGTGCCAGCAGCTTAGCGACGGGGTCCCTAGGGGAGCAGTTCTTC.

The chain has TRBV5-1 and TRBJ2-3; D unclear. The germline gives CDR1 SGHRS, CDR2 YFSETQ. This CDR3 is built from 16 residues. The V gene lost 0 bases and the J gene lost 1 base, with 12 bases spanning the gap. DNA of the CDR3: TGCGCCAGCAGCTTGGGACTGGCAGAGGGCACAGATACGCAGTATTTT. It codes for CASSLGLAEGTDTQYF.

This sequence joins TRBV4-2 and TRBJ1-3, with a tentative D call TRBD1 (6 bases). Germline CDR1 and CDR2: LGHNA and YNFKEQ. This CDR3 region has 19 residues. Trimming pared 0 bases from V and 3 bases from J, leaving 21 bases between. This CDR3 is CASSQDLNVGQSLGNTIYF. The CDR3 bases are TGTGCCAGCAGCCAAGATCTTAATGTAGGACAGAGCCTTGGAAACACCATATATTTT.

CDR3 in DNA: TGTGCCATCAGTGAGGATGGCCAGATAGCCAAAAACATTCAGTACTTC. Translating gives CAISEDGQIAKNIQYF. The V and J genes are TRBV10-3 and TRBJ2-4; D gene uncertain. The germline V and J ends were trimmed by 2 bases and 0 bases, with 11 bases remaining between them. CDR3 size: 16 residues. CDR1 ENHRY and CDR2 SYGVKD come from the germline V gene.

The chain recombines TRBV6-6 with TRBJ2-3, with TRBD2 matching 13 bases. This CDR3 spans 16 amino acids. The germline V gene has CDR1 MNHNY and CDR2 SVGAGI (reference sequence). The V segment lost 5 bases and the J segment 4 bases; nucleotides outside the gene matches: 6. The DNA of the CDR3 is TGTGCCAGCAGTCCCGGACTAGCGGGAGCAGCAGATACGCAGTATTTT. Protein product: CASSPGLAGAADTQYF.

The rearrangement links TRBV6-2 or TRBV6-3 to TRBJ2-2, with D maybe TRBD2 (5 bases). Trimming removed 2 bases from V and 0 bases from J, with 16 bases in between. Germline V gene data show CDR1 as MNHEY and CDR2 as SVGEGT. The length of the CDR3 is 18 residues. Written as DNA, the CDR3 is TGTGCCAGCAGTTACCCGCGTTTCGGGGATCCGAACACCGGGGAGCTGTTTTTT. This encodes CASSYPRFGDPNTGELFF.